This T cell receptor beta chain was observed in a study of T cell responses to AZD1222 COVID-19 vaccine. Germline CDR1 and CDR2: LGHNA and YNFKEQ. There are 17 residues in the CDR3. V was clipped by 1 base and J by 4 bases; unmatched bases: 9. The table came from immunoSEQ multiplex PCR; TCRdb's copy has only in-frame clones and leaves some out. Among roughly 120,000 clones, 90% to 95% were seen once, and the ten largest hold under 3.5%. Details on this clone: Its specificity is unknown.

Study-wide results and limits: Dominant CD4 TCR responses targeted spike regions 160-218 and 743-854.

The chain employs TRBV4-2 and TRBJ2-5; 10 bases line up with TRBD2. The specimen was peripheral blood, collected on day 0 of AZD1222 vaccination. This receptor was identified in an adult in good health. The DNA for the CDR3 is TGTGCCAGCAGCCAAGCAACTAGCGGGATGGTCCGAGAGACCCAGTACTTC. This gives the protein CASSQATSGMVRETQYF.